Below, one T cell receptor beta chain is given with its context. What it binds is unknown. The sample holds other DNA sequences that translate to the same CDR3. The PCR made use of 60 Vbeta and 13 Jbeta primers. Only in-frame clones appear in the TCRdb table, and some are missing; sequencing was by immunoSEQ multiplex PCR. The sample contains around 300,000 clones, 72% of which appear only once. The CDR3 loop spans 15 amino acids. The V segment lost 4 bases and the J segment 4 bases; nucleotides outside the gene matches: 5. The germline gives CDR1 SGHRS, CDR2 YFSETQ. This entry belongs to a study of cytomegalovirus exposure and HLA in healthy donors. Study conclusions and caveats: Among donors in an Asian-associated ancestry cluster, a later analysis reportedly found fewer N-insertions than the roughly 730-donor mean.

V is TRBV5-1 and J is TRBJ2-1, with 10 bases fitting TRBD2. The TCR sequence derives from a female donor in good health and CMV-seronegative. Input material: PBMCs. As DNA, the CDR3 is TGCGCCAGCAGCCCCGGACTAGCGGATTACAATGAGCAGTTCTTC. Its translation: CASSPGLADYNEQFF.